This T cell receptor (beta chain) was sequenced in a study of T cells of healthy individuals (dated by TCRdb to the late 2010s). Trimming leaves V shorter by 7 bases and J shorter by 6 bases, with the junction holding 9 bases beyond the gene matches. Counted from cysteine to phenylalanine, this CDR3 has 14 amino acids. CDR3 DNA is the only sequence kept; it has 42 bases, read in frame from the first base. Via the germline V gene, CDR1 is SQVTM and CDR2 ANQGSEA. Libraries were made using 5' RACE. Sequencing instrument: Illumina MiSeq. TCRdb's own reprocessing of the public reads used fastp at Q25 and MiXCR and kept productive beta chains. Rows with a matching CDR3 protein are joined into one entry that keeps the most common DNA and genes. The sample table shows roughly 87,000 distinct CDR3 sequences, and approximately 15% are seen once. The ten largest clones take up about 6% of the sample. Turning to this clonotype: The antigen this receptor binds is unknown. Base qualities are not at hand, and no much larger clone is one base apart.

The chain joins TRBV29-1 to TRBJ2-4; 10 middle bases align to TRBD2. The TCR sequence derives from a human donor in good health. The nucleotide sequence reads TGCAGCGCCCCACTAGCGGGATCCGGAAACATTCAGTACTTC. Translated, it gives CSAPLAGSGNIQYF.